A single sample is the source of the 32 T cell receptor beta chains below, sequenced in a study of vaccination and CD4 T cells after COVID-19. Once obtained from cultured CD4+ T cells, the DNA was sequenced using the Oncomine TCR Beta short-read assay. TCRdb fed the PCR reads into MiXCR, producing one record per CDR3 protein. The sample holds about 25,000 distinct CDR3 sequences; 28% are singletons and the top ten take about 7.1%. No antigens are known for them. The time point here: late sampling 161 to 241 days after vaccination in three convalescent patients. Regarding treatment: approximately 11-day PBMC culture with coronavirus spike peptide pools or control peptides (ViraFEST assay). Specimen: CD4+ T cells from blood, cultured in vitro, collected about 7 months after SARS-CoV-2 vaccination. Receptors were obtained from a human donor who had recovered from COVID-19.

The J gene is TRBJ1-6, the V gene TRBV9; D not certain. CDR1 and CDR2 (germline): SGDLS, YYNGEE. The CDR3 sequence is 15 residues long. Trimming pared 0 bases from V and 6 bases from J, leaving 10 bases between. The CDR3 nucleotides are TGTGCCAGCAGCGTAGACCCATTTGGTAATTCACCCCTCCACTTT. Protein: CASSVDPFGNSPLHF.

The genes are TRBV20-1 and TRBJ1-3, with 9 bases identical to TRBD1. J gave up 10 bases and V 7 bases, and 5 bases lay outside the gene matches. CDR1 DFQATT and CDR2 SNEGSKA come from the germline V gene (reference sequence). CDR3 length equals 11 residues. Here the CDR3 reads CSGSDRGTIYF. In nucleotides, the CDR3 is TGCAGTGGATCGGACAGGGGTACCATATATTTT.

A remark on this clonotype: The junction departs from germline at one end; a sequencing error may be responsible. This chain links TRBV20-1 with TRBJ2-5, with D perhaps given as TRBD1 or TRBD2 (5 bases each). CDR1 is DFQATT, CDR2 SNEGSKA, per germline (reference sequence). This CDR3 contains 15 residues. The CDR3 sequence is CSAREGPGTQGTQYF. The CDR3 DNA is TGCAGTGCTAGGGAAGGCCCCGGGACCCAAGGGACCCAGTACTTC.

This rearrangement joins TRBV6-1 to TRBJ2-3; 8 nucleotides align to TRBD1. The junction had 12 bases not matched to a gene; V was cut back by 6 bases and J by 4 bases. Looked up from germline, CDR1 is MNHNS and CDR2 is SASEGT. This CDR3 spans 16 amino acids. The CDR3 region has the DNA TGTGCCAGCAGAGGAGGACAGGGTAAAGTATCAGATACGCAGTATTTT. It translates to CASRGGQGKVSDTQYF.

This clonotype was observed a handful of times. V usage is TRBV6-4 and J usage is TRBJ2-3; D perhaps matches TRBD2 (5 bases). CDR1 is MRHNA, CDR2 SNTAGT, per germline. The ends were cut back, 8 bases at V and 5 bases at J, with 17 bases in the middle. This CDR3 region has 14 residues. Here the CDR3 reads CASARTGDRDTQYF. Written as DNA, the CDR3 is TGTGCCAGCGCACGAACCGGGGATCGAGATACGCAGTATTTT.

The gene calls are TRBV7-9 and TRBJ2-7, with 8 positions matching TRBD2. The CDR3 has 15 residues. J lost 5 bases, V lost 3 bases, and 9 bases had no gene match. Germline lookup yields CDR1 SEHNR and CDR2 FQNEAQ (reference sequence). CDR3 sequence: CASSLGLGVFDEQYF. The CDR3 DNA is TGTGCCAGCAGCTTGGGACTAGGGGTCTTTGACGAGCAGTACTTC.

This clonotype was observed a handful of times. The chain uses TRBV29-1 and TRBJ2-5; D gene ambiguous. Germline assignment: CDR1 SQVTM and CDR2 ANQGSEA. The CDR3 has 13 amino acids. Trimming left V 5 bases short and J 2 bases short, with 12 bases between. This CDR3 reads CSVPAEAQETQYF. CDR3 bases: TGCAGCGTTCCCGCGGAAGCTCAAGAGACCCAGTACTTC. Filled out from reference TRBV29-1 and TRBJ2-5, the complete variable domain reads SAVISQKPSRDICQRGTSLTIQCQVDSQVTMMFWYRQQPGQSLTLIATANQGSEATYESGFVIDKFPISRPNLTFSTLTVSNMSPEDSSIYLCSVPAEAQETQYFGPGTRLLVL.

This clonotype was seen a few times. The chain is built from TRBV24-1 and TRBJ2-1; possible D gene TRBD2, 6 bases. Germline CDR1 KGHDR, CDR2 SFDVKD. This CDR3 is built from 16 residues. V lost 0 bases to trimming and J lost 4 bases, with 12 bases between them. This CDR3 is CATSDLQAGRYNEQFF. CDR3 in DNA: TGTGCCACCAGTGATTTGCAGGCGGGAAGGTACAATGAGCAGTTCTTC.

The chain employs TRBV27 and TRBJ1-1; 7 nucleotides match TRBD1. CDR1 and CDR2 from the germline V gene are MNHEY and SMNVEV (reference sequence). CDR3 size: 13 residues. The V gene end was trimmed by 2 bases and the J gene end by 5 bases; junction bases not matched to a gene: 2. In DNA form, the CDR3 reads TGTGCCAGCAGTTTAACAGGGGAAACTGAAGCTTTCTTT. Its translation: CASSLTGETEAFF.

The V call is TRBV6-2 or TRBV6-3, the J call TRBJ2-5; 7 bases map to TRBD1. Germline V gene lookup returns CDR1 MNHEY and CDR2 SVGEGT. The V gene end was trimmed by 5 bases and the J gene end by 2 bases; junction bases not matched to a gene: 8. This CDR3 spans 15 amino acids. CDR3 sequence: CASSRGTEGQETQYF. The CDR3 DNA follows: TGTGCCAGCAGTCGAGGGACAGAGGGACAAGAGACCCAGTACTTC.

This sequence joins TRBV20-1 and TRBJ2-3; no reliable D call. The CDR3 consists of 14 residues. CDR1 and CDR2 (germline): DFQATT, SNEGSKA (reference sequence). V dropped 7 bases and J dropped 3 bases, with 17 bases sitting between them. CDR3 DNA sequence: TGCAGTGTCTCTCCTCCTGGTTTAACAGATACGCAGTATTTT. Protein product: CSVSPPGLTDTQYF.

The gene calls are TRBV7-9 and TRBJ2-2; D might be TRBD1 (5 bases). This CDR3 has 15 amino acids. V gave up 3 bases and J gave up 2 bases, with 10 bases separating them. Germline V gene lookup returns CDR1 SEHNR and CDR2 FQNEAQ (reference sequence). Here the CDR3 reads CASSFHTGNTGELFF. The CDR3 bases are TGTGCCAGCAGCTTTCACACAGGAAACACCGGGGAGCTGTTTTTT.

This clonotype came up a few times. This chain connects TRBV7-9 to TRBJ2-7; a possible D gene is TRBD2 (5 bases). Trimming stripped 1 base from V and 0 bases from J, with 13 bases between. The CDR3 totals 16 residues. Germline CDR1 reads SEHNR; CDR2 reads FQNEAQ (reference sequence). The CDR3 region has the DNA TGTGCCAGCAGCTTAGGAGGGTCGCTAAGCTCCTACGAGCAGTACTTC. This encodes CASSLGGSLSSYEQYF.

This chain links TRBV6-1 with TRBJ2-1, with 14 bases lining up with TRBD2. The V and J ends lost 5 bases and 4 bases, in that order; junction bases with no gene match: 13. CDR1 and CDR2 (germline): MNHNS, SASEGT. The CDR3 totals 19 residues. The CDR3 sequence is CASSHTGTSGRFQYNEQFF. DNA for the CDR3: TGTGCCAGCAGTCATACCGGGACTAGCGGGAGATTCCAATACAATGAGCAGTTCTTC.

In this sample, this clonotype turned up a few times. This chain joins TRBV15 and TRBJ2-1; 8 nucleotides line up with TRBD2. This CDR3 contains 15 residues. Germline V gives CDR1 LNHNV, CDR2 YYDKDF (reference sequence). The trim removed 0 bases at V and 9 bases at J, leaving 7 bases unmatched. Here the CDR3 reads CATSRDTGGPGEQFF. CDR3 sequence (DNA): TGTGCCACCAGCAGAGATACGGGAGGGCCTGGTGAGCAGTTCTTC.

This chain links TRBV12-3 or TRBV12-4 with TRBJ2-7; D is uncertain. V lost 4 bases and J 3 bases, leaving 13 bases between the germline ends. CDR3 size: 14 residues. The CDR3 DNA sequence: TGTGCCAGCAGTTATGACTGGGCCGGCTACGAGCAGTACTTC. Residues: CASSYDWAGYEQYF.

The chain has TRBV6-2 or TRBV6-3 and TRBJ1-2, with D tentatively TRBD1 (6 bases). V gave up 6 bases and J gave up 4 bases, with 15 bases separating them. Per the germline V gene, CDR1 is MNHEY and CDR2 is SVGEGT. This CDR3 has 14 residues. DNA of the CDR3: TGTGCCAGCAGCCAACCGGGACAAAGCTATGGCTACACCTTC. Residues: CASSQPGQSYGYTF.

This chain joins TRBV7-2 and TRBJ2-7, with D uncertain. V was pared by 1 base and J by 3 bases, with 7 bases between. The CDR3 is 13 amino acids. Looked up from germline, CDR1 is SGHTA and CDR2 is FQGNSA. As DNA, the CDR3 is TGTGCCAGCAGCTTAGACACCAACTACGAGCAGTACTTC. Its protein is CASSLDTNYEQYF.

The chain employs TRBV6-5 and TRBJ1-2; D ambiguous. The CDR3 consists of 13 residues. The germline V gene has CDR1 MNHEY and CDR2 SVGAGI. With 2 bases removed from V and 2 bases from J, the gap between germline ends came to 6 bases. In nucleotides, the CDR3 is TGTGCCAGCAGTTACGATCGAAACTATGGCTACACCTTC. It encodes CASSYDRNYGYTF.

The rearrangement uses TRBV28 and TRBJ2-7; D ambiguous. V shed 3 bases and J shed 6 bases, with 9 bases lying between them. Per germline, CDR1 MDHEN and CDR2 SYDVKM. The length of the CDR3 is 12 residues. In nucleotides, the CDR3 is TGTGCCAGCAGTTTTCTAGTCGGCGAGCAGTACTTC. Translation: CASSFLVGEQYF.

This clonotype appeared a few times. The chain is built from TRBV20-1 and TRBJ2-1; D is undetermined. This CDR3 spans 13 amino acids. The V end was cut by 1 base, the J end by 5 bases, with 9 bases between. CDR1 is DFQATT, CDR2 SNEGSKA, per germline (reference sequence). DNA for the CDR3: TGCAGTGCTAGAGTGCGGCGTAACAATGAGCAGTTCTTC. Translated, it gives CSARVRRNNEQFF.

This clonotype was seen only a few times. The chain combines TRBV11-3 with TRBJ1-1; D is ambiguous. Germline lookup yields CDR1 SGHNT and CDR2 YENEEA. The CDR3 extends over 13 amino acids. The V end lost 4 bases, the J end lost 3 bases, and 9 bases lay between the germline ends. CDR3 region: CASSSGQDTEAFF. CDR3 nucleotides: TGTGCCAGCAGCTCCGGGCAGGACACTGAAGCTTTCTTT.

This chain uses TRBV6-1 with TRBJ2-3; 9 bases fit TRBD2. This CDR3 has 14 amino acids. CDR1 is MNHNS, CDR2 SASEGT, per germline. V lost 6 bases to trimming and J lost 2 bases; unmatched junction nucleotides: 3. CDR3 DNA: TGTGCCAGCAGAAGGACTAGCGCCACAGATACGCAGTATTTT. Its protein product is CASRRTSATDTQYF.

This clonotype was seen a few times. V gene TRBV28 combines with J gene TRBJ2-5; a weak D match, TRBD1 (6 bases). The CDR3 contains 13 residues. V lost 3 bases and J lost 3, with 8 bases in between. Per germline, CDR1 MDHEN and CDR2 SYDVKM. In nucleotides, the CDR3 is TGTGCCAGCAGTTTTGGGACAAAAGAGACCCAGTACTTC. As protein: CASSFGTKETQYF.

The chain carries TRBV19 and TRBJ2-2, with D possibly matching TRBD1 (6 bases). V shed 11 bases and J shed 3 bases, with 16 bases lying between them. Germline V lookup: CDR1 LNHDA, CDR2 SQIVND (reference sequence). This CDR3 region has 14 residues. For the CDR3, the DNA is TGTGCCCCATGGGGGCAGATTTACACCGGGGAGCTGTTTTTT. Its protein is CAPWGQIYTGELFF.

The chain is built from TRBV6-2 or TRBV6-3 and TRBJ1-1, with 8 bases aligning to TRBD1. The germline gives CDR1 MNHEY, CDR2 SVGEGT. This CDR3 has 17 residues. The J segment lost 1 base and the V segment lost 5 bases, leaving 12 bases of the junction unmatched. The CDR3 DNA reads TGTGCCAGCAGTCCGACCTCGAGACAGGGGCCGAACACTGAAGCTTTCTTT. Its translation is CASSPTSRQGPNTEAFF.

This clonotype was counted between two and nine times. This rearrangement joins TRBV6-1 to TRBJ1-2, with a possible D match to TRBD1 (5 bases). The germline CDR1 and CDR2 sequences are MNHNS and SASEGT. This CDR3 comprises 13 residues. V was trimmed by 4 bases and J by 2 bases, leaving 8 bases between them. CDR3 residues: CASSATGNYGYTF. The CDR3 nucleotides read TGTGCCAGCAGTGCCACAGGAAACTATGGCTACACCTTC.

With regard to this clonotype: The missing conserved phenylalanine or tryptophan at the end of this CDR3 makes a read error likely. The chain combines TRBV25-1 with TRBJ1-1, with 8 bases lining up with TRBD1. Germline V CDR1 and CDR2: MGHDK, SYGVNS. V lost 5 bases to trimming and J lost 1 base; unmatched junction nucleotides: 6. The CDR3 has 15 amino acids. This CDR3 reads CASSPQGAGNTEAFS. CDR3 coding DNA: TGTGCCAGCAGTCCCCAGGGGGCTGGGAACACTGAAGCTTTCTCT.

The chain recombines TRBV10-2 with TRBJ2-5; D is uncertain. Trimming pared 4 bases from V and 5 bases from J, leaving 11 bases between. The V gene's germline CDR1 is WSHSY and CDR2 SAAADI. The CDR3 has 13 amino acids. CDR3 bases: TGCGCCAGCAGTGTCTCGGGCCGGGAGACCCAGTACTTC. Its translation is CASSVSGRETQYF.

The V call is TRBV27, the J call TRBJ2-1, with 9 bases lining up with TRBD1. The J segment lost 2 bases and the V segment lost 5 bases, leaving 10 bases of the junction unmatched. The CDR3 length is 17 residues. From germline, CDR1 is MNHEY and CDR2 SMNVEV (reference sequence). CDR3 sequence reads: CASSPRTGANPYNEQFF. In DNA, the CDR3 is TGTGCCAGCAGTCCCCGGACAGGGGCCAACCCCTACAATGAGCAGTTCTTC.

This clonotype was detected a few times. The gene calls are TRBV6-4 and TRBJ2-2; no clear D gene. The CDR3 runs to 13 residues. The germline gives CDR1 MRHNA, CDR2 SNTAGT. Between the trimmed V and J ends, which lost 2 bases and 3 bases, there was a span of 4 bases. For the CDR3, the DNA is TGTGCCAGCAGTGACAGGGACACCGGGGAGCTGTTTTTT. This sequence encodes CASSDRDTGELFF.

V gene TRBV28 combines with J gene TRBJ2-7; maybe TRBD1 (5 bases). The V end was cut by 2 bases, the J end by 4 bases, with 6 bases between. CDR1 is MDHEN and CDR2 is SYDVKM in the germline V gene. The CDR3 sequence is 12 residues long. CDR3 region: CASSLNRYEQYF. The CDR3, as DNA: TGTGCCAGCAGTTTAAACAGGTACGAGCAGTACTTC.